Listed below are T cell receptor beta chains from one sample, sequenced in a study of T-cell memory formation after mild COVID-19. TCRdb processed the 5' RACE reads anew with MiXCR; each CDR3 protein has one entry. The sample has about 470,000 distinct CDR3 sequences, around 27% seen once; the top ten hold approximately 13%. Sequences were obtained from PBMCs or a T cell subset sorted from them (not recorded which). All receptors come from an adult woman who had mild COVID-19 (a few samples of this study predate the infection). Cell type and time point are not known. Each CDR3 is given without its conserved first and last residue. Fields, in order: V gene, J gene, CDR3 protein.

>TRBV29-1|TRBJ1-1
SGAATPNTEAF
>TRBV3-1|TRBJ1-2
ASSQDLRGQGNRRGYT
>TRBV28|TRBJ1-1
ASSPTGGYTEAF
>TRBV6-1|TRBJ2-4
ASSESAKNIQY
>TRBV7-6|TRBJ1-3
ATLRPTSSGNTIY
>TRBV11-2|TRBJ1-2
ASSPGTPGPSYT
>TRBV29-1|TRBJ2-2
SVDRENTGELF
>TRBV20-1|TRBJ1-2
SARDQGAGSAYGYT
>TRBV9|TRBJ2-2
ASSVESVTGELF
>TRBV30|TRBJ2-7
AWSPPQRGEQY